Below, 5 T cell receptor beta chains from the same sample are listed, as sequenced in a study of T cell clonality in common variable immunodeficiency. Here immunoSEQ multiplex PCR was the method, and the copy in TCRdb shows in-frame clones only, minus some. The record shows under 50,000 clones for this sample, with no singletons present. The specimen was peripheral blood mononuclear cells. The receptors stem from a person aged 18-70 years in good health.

Incomplete CDR3 DNA: TGTGCCAGTAGTGGACGGGCCGGGGACAGGGGCTCTAACAATGAG. Translated: CASSGRAGDRGSNNE. The full CDR3 sequence reads CASSGRAGDRGSNNEQFF. The chain employs TRBV19 and TRBJ2-1; 10 bases line up with TRBD1. The sequence runs out 3 residues before the end of the CDR3; the remainder is reconstructed from the germline J gene. CDR1 and CDR2 from the germline V gene are LNHDA and SQIVND (reference sequence). The CDR3 extends over 18 amino acids. V shed 5 bases and J 5 bases; nucleotides not matched to a gene: 15.

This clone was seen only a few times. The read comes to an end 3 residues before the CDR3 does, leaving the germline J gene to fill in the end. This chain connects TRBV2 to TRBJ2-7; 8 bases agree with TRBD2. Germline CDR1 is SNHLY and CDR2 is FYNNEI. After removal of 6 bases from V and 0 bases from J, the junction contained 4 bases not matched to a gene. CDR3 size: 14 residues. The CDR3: CASRWSGGSYEQYF. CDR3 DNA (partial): TGTGCCAGCAGGTGGAGCGGGGGCTCCTACGAG.

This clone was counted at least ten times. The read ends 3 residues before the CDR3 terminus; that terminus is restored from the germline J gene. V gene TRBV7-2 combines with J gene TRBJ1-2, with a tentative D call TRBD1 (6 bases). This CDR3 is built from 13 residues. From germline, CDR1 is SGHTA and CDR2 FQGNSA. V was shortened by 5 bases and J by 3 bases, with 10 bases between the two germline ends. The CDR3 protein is CASSQDRYYGYTF. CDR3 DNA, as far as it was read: TGTGCCAGCAGCCAGGACAGATACTATGGC. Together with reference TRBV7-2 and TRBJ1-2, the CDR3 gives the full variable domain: GAGVSQSPSNKVTEKGKDVELRCDPISGHTALYWYRQSLGQGLEFLIYFQGNSAPDKSGLPSDRFSAERTGGSVSTLTIQRTQQEDSAVYLCASSQDRYYGYTFGSGTRLTVV.

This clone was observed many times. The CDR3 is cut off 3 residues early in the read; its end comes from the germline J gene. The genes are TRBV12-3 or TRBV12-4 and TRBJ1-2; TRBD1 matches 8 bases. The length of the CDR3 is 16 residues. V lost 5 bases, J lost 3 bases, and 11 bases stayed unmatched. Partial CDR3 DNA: TGTGCCAGCAGTCGACCCAGGACAGGGAATGACTATGGC. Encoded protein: CASSRPRTGNDYG. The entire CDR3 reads CASSRPRTGNDYGYTF.

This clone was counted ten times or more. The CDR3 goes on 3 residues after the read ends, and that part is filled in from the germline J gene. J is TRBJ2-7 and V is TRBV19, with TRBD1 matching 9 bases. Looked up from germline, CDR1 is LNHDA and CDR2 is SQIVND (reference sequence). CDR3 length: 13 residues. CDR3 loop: CATRRDRAYEQYF. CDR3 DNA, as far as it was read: TGTGCGACCCGGCGGGACAGGGCCTACGAG.